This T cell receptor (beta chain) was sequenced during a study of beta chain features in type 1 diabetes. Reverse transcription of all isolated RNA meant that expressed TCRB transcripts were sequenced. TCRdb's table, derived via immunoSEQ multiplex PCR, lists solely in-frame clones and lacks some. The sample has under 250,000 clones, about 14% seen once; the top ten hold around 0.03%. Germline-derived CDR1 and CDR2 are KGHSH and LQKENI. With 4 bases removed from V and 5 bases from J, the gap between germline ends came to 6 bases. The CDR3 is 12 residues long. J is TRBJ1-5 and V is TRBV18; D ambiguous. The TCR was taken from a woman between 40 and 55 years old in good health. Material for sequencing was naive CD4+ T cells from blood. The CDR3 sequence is CASSRPDQPQHF. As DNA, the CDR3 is TGTGCCAGCTCACGTCCGGATCAGCCCCAGCATTTT. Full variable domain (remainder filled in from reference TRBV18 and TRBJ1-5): NAGVMQNPRHLVRRRGQEARLRCSPMKGHSHVYWYRQLPEEGLKFMVYLQKENIIDESGMPKERFSAEFPKEGPSILRIQQVVRGDSAAYFCASSRPDQPQHFGDGTRLSIL.